A selection of T cell receptor beta chains follows, all from one sample in a study of CD8+ T cells in alopecia areata. Generated by immunoSEQ multiplex PCR, the TCRdb table keeps only in-frame clones and is missing some. The sample yields about 180,000 clones, roughly 50% seen once. The sequenced sample was CD8+ T cells sorted from blood, obtained at week 24, from a patient treated with tofacitinib. The receptors were sampled from a human donor with alopecia areata. Each CDR3 is given without its conserved first and last residue.

V	J	CDR3
TRBV30	.	AWSRSEAYEQY
TRBV9	TRBJ2-7	ASSARQGMSSYEQY
TRBV13	TRBJ2-5	ASSSRAGPKETQY
TRBV6-5	TRBJ1-1	ASRLQGLTEAF
TRBV6-5	TRBJ2-6	ASSGRSGANVLT
TRBV4-3	TRBJ2-3	ASSQDPAGGTDTQY
TRBV29-1	TRBJ2-7	SVVWDRGPYEQY
TRBV7-9	TRBJ2-3	ASSGSGISTDTQY
TRBV11-3	TRBJ1-1	ASSPNRGTTEAF
TRBV5-6	TRBJ1-5	ASSLGTGVRGPQH
TRBV5-1	TRBJ2-1	ASSSDRGLNEQF
TRBV5-1	TRBJ1-2	ASSFAKEGNYGYT
TRBV11-2	TRBJ2-1	ASSLDLRVPISYNEQF
TRBV11-2	TRBJ2-1	ASTAGGYSYNEQF
TRBV7-9	TRBJ2-1	ASSLHRDEQF
TRBV19	TRBJ2-5	ASSSRGQPQETQY
TRBV29-1	TRBJ1-2	SVGTGDHGYT
TRBV5-1	TRBJ2-3	ASTPESTDTQY
TRBV10-3	TRBJ2-7	AISLAGTAYEQY
TRBV9	TRBJ2-1	ASSVGGASSYNEQF
TRBV4-3	TRBJ2-7	ASSQDQGAAEQY
TRBV15	TRBJ2-5	ATSRGLQETQY
TRBV19	TRBJ1-1	ATTLGVDTEAF
TRBV12-5	TRBJ2-7	ASGLGGPYEQY
TRBV4-3	TRBJ1-5	ASSPARGNQPQH
TRBV13	TRBJ2-5	ASSLYSERGPEYQETQY
TRBV29-1	TRBJ2-7	SVEEGGSEQY
TRBV30	TRBJ1-1	AWMIGMGTEAF
TRBV6-5	TRBJ2-1	ASSPGTGLLYEQF
TRBV29-1	TRBJ1-1	SVEGGTGFTEAF
TRBV6-1	TRBJ1-5	ASSEVRSQPQH
TRBV11-1	TRBJ2-1	ASSLGGSEQF
TRBV13	TRBJ1-5	ASSLGGVEPQH
TRBV9	TRBJ1-1	ASSALGEGMNTEAF
TRBV13	TRBJ2-1	ASSSSYRDIPYNEQF
TRBV30	TRBJ2-3	AWSIGGSTDTQY
TRBV11-2	TRBJ2-3	ASSLRTSGGEDTQY
TRBV2	TRBJ2-7	ASSVVSSGTPPYEQY
TRBV28	TRBJ2-7	ASSSREGAGEQY
TRBV9	TRBJ2-1	ASSSQGKEQF
TRBV6-4	TRBJ2-2	ASSDRTGELF
TRBV30	TRBJ2-7	AWSSGTGAYEQY
TRBV12-5	TRBJ2-1	ASGPRIADEQF
TRBV6-5	TRBJ2-1	ASRASGSYNEQF
TRBV21-1	TRBJ1-1	ASSKVGSAF
TRBV6-6	TRBJ2-7	ASSPGLSYEQY
TRBV7-8	TRBJ2-7	ASSPVARGGYEQY
TRBV29-1	TRBJ1-1	SVLPGGSGTEAF
TRBV5-1	TRBJ1-2	ASSWSGLTKGYGYT
TRBV7-6	TRBJ1-4	ASSSDRGSAKLF
TRBV4-1	TRBJ1-1	ASSQRRLEGNTEAF